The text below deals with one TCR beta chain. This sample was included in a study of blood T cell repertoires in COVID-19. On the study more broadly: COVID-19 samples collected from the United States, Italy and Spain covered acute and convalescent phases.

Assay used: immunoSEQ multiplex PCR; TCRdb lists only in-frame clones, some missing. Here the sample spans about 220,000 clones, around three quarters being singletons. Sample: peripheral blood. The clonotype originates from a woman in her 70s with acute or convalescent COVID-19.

As DNA, the CDR3 is TGTGCCAGCAGTTACCAATTAGCGACCGTTACCTCCTACGAGCAGTACTTC. Translating it yields CASSYQLATVTSYEQYF. The chain is built from TRBV6-2 or TRBV6-3 and TRBJ2-7, with D perhaps matching TRBD2 (5 bases). The CDR3 runs 17 residues. CDR1 and CDR2 from the germline V gene are MNHEY and SVGEGT. Trimming left V 2 bases short and J 0 bases short, with 17 bases between.